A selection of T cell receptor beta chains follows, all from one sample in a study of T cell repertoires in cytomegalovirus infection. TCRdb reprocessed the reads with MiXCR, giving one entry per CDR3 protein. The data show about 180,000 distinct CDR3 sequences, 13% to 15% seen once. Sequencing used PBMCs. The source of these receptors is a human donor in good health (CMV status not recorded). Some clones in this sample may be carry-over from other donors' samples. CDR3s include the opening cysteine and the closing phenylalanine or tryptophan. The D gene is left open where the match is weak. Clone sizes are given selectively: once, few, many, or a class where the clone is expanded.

CASSLVRSGRDYGYTF	TGTGCCAGCAGCTTAGTGAGGTCAGGGCGAGACTATGGCTACACCTTC	TRBV11-2	-	many	TRBJ1-2	16
CSVGGGLREEQFF	TGCAGCGTGGGGGGGGGGCTTAGGGAGGAGCAGTTCTTC	TRBV29-1	-	once	TRBJ2-1	13
CASTPGDRGQPQHF	TGTGCCAGCACCCCTGGGGACCGAGGGCAGCCCCAGCATTTT	TRBV7-2	-	many	TRBJ1-5	14
CASSYGGVTGELFF	TGTGCCAGCAGTTACGGCGGAGTCACCGGGGAGCTGTTTTTT	TRBV6-2/TRBV6-3	-	few	TRBJ2-2	14
CASSYPLSGRGNEQFF	TGTGCCAGCAGTTACCCCCTTAGCGGGAGGGGGAATGAGCAGTTCTTC	TRBV6-2/TRBV6-3	TRBD2	many	TRBJ2-1	16
CANSLGRTGEAFF	TGTGCCAACAGCTTAGGGCGCACCGGCGAGGCTTTCTTT	TRBV11-1	-	once	TRBJ1-1	13
CASRPRQDLYEQYF	TGTGCCAGCAGACCCAGACAGGACCTCTACGAGCAGTACTTC	TRBV6-2/TRBV6-3	-	-	TRBJ2-7	14
CASSWARGNTEAFF	TGTGCCAGCAGTTGGGCCAGGGGGAACACTGAAGCTTTCTTT	TRBV6-1	-	many	TRBJ1-1	14
CASSFSGSTGGELFF	TGTGCCAGCAGCTTCAGCGGGTCAACCGGCGGGGAGCTGTTTTTT	TRBV7-9	-	-	TRBJ2-2	15
CASSPQGLGLTDEQFF	TGTGCCAGCTCACCACAGGGACTAGGCCTTACAGATGAGCAGTTCTTC	TRBV18	TRBD2	-	TRBJ2-1	16
CASTVMGQMNTEAFF	TGTGCCAGCACCGTAATGGGACAGATGAACACTGAAGCTTTCTTT	TRBV7-4	TRBD1	many	TRBJ1-1	15
CASSSQVGGHEQFF	TGTGCCAGCAGTTCGCAAGTCGGGGGTCATGAGCAGTTCTTC	TRBV6-5	-	-	TRBJ2-1	14
CASSPFRSTEAFF	TGTGCCAGCAGCCCCTTTCGGTCCACTGAAGCTTTCTTT	TRBV7-2	-	many	TRBJ1-1	13
CASSNILNTEAFF	TGTGCCAGCAGCAATATCTTGAACACTGAAGCTTTCTTT	TRBV28	-	-	TRBJ1-1	13
CASGAGARTDTQYF	TGTGCTAGTGGAGCGGGAGCCCGCACAGATACGCAGTATTTT	TRBV12-5	TRBD2	few	TRBJ2-3	14
CASSFGAGYNEQFF	TGTGCCAGCAGCTTTGGGGCAGGGTACAATGAGCAGTTCTTC	TRBV7-3	-	many	TRBJ2-1	14
CASSFSPGYEQYF	TGTGCCAGCAGTTTCAGTCCGGGTTACGAGCAGTACTTC	TRBV11-1	-	many	TRBJ2-7	13
CASKGGWRMNTEAFF	TGTGCCTCTAAGGGGGGATGGAGGATGAACACTGAAGCTTTCTTT	TRBV7-9	-	-	TRBJ1-1	15
CASSFQSVTYEQYF	TGTGCCAGCAGTTTTCAGTCAGTGACCTACGAGCAGTACTTC	TRBV7-6	-	-	TRBJ2-7	14
CASSLRQEKYGKTIYF	TGTGCCAGCAGCTTACGTCAAGAAAAATATGGAAAAACAATATATTTT	TRBV7-2	-	-	TRBJ1-3	16
CASSLLQPNSPLHF	TGTGCCAGCAGCTTATTGCAGCCTAATTCACCCCTCCACTTT	TRBV7-2	-	many	TRBJ1-6	14
CASSLGQAQETQYF	TGTGCCAGCAGCTTAGGGCAGGCACAAGAGACCCAGTACTTC	TRBV7-9	-	many	TRBJ2-5	14
CASSLAGGFYNEQFF	TGCGCCAGCAGCTTGGCAGGGGGGTTCTACAATGAGCAGTTCTTC	TRBV5-1	-	few	TRBJ2-1	15
CASSLTGEPYEQYF	TGCGCCAGCAGCTTGACGGGGGAGCCCTACGAGCAGTACTTC	TRBV5-1	-	-	TRBJ2-7	14
CASSQVNREEQYF	TGTGCCAGCAGCCAAGTTAATAGAGAGGAGCAGTACTTC	TRBV3-1	-	few	TRBJ2-7	13
CASAKGGVGELFF	TGTGCCAGCGCCAAGGGAGGGGTCGGGGAGCTGTTTTTT	TRBV7-9	TRBD2	-	TRBJ2-2	13
CAISEGQGNTEAFF	TGTGCCATCAGTGAGGGACAGGGGAACACTGAAGCTTTCTTT	TRBV10-3	TRBD1	-	TRBJ1-1	14
CASSPSWAGYQPQHF	TGTGCCAGCAGCCCTTCCTGGGCGGGGTATCAGCCCCAGCATTTT	TRBV7-2	-	many	TRBJ1-5	15
CASSYSGQTNTGELFF	TGTGCCAGCAGTTACTCGGGACAGACTAACACCGGGGAGCTGTTTTTT	TRBV12-3/TRBV12-4	TRBD1	-	TRBJ2-2	16
CASSPYRGRGMNTEAFF	TGTGCCAGCAGCCCTTACAGGGGGCGAGGGATGAACACTGAAGCTTTCTTT	TRBV5-6	TRBD1	-	TRBJ1-1	17
CASSFGQASYGYTF	TGTGCCAGCAGTTTCGGCCAGGCGAGCTATGGCTACACCTTC	TRBV12-3/TRBV12-4	-	many	TRBJ1-2	14
CASSANQGSGYTF	TGTGCCAGCAGTGCAAACCAGGGGAGCGGCTACACCTTC	TRBV6-4	-	-	TRBJ1-2	13
CSARWVAGETQYF	TGCAGTGCTAGATGGGTAGCTGGTGAGACCCAGTACTTC	TRBV20-1	-	-	TRBJ2-5	13
CASSLGGGGPDTQYF	TGCGCCAGCAGCTTGGGAGGCGGGGGCCCGGATACGCAGTATTTT	TRBV5-1	-	many	TRBJ2-3	15
CASSPMGRRNTGELFF	TGTGCCAGCAGCCCTATGGGGCGGAGAAACACCGGGGAGCTGTTTTTT	TRBV28	-	-	TRBJ2-2	16
CASSDYQGDEAFF	TGTGCCAGCAGTGATTATCAGGGAGATGAAGCTTTCTTT	TRBV2	-	many	TRBJ1-1	13
CASSLYAGGDYGYTF	TGTGCCAGCAGCTTATATGCAGGGGGCGACTATGGCTACACCTTC	TRBV7-9	TRBD1	many	TRBJ1-2	15
CASSPHSGRTGELFF	TGTGCCAGCAGTCCCCATAGCGGGAGAACCGGGGAGCTGTTTTTT	TRBV6-2/TRBV6-3	TRBD2	-	TRBJ2-2	15
CSARRPGMNTEAFF	TGCAGTGCTAGAAGGCCAGGCATGAACACTGAAGCTTTCTTT	TRBV20-1	-	many	TRBJ1-1	14
CSASTGYGVSPLHF	TGCAGTGCTAGCACAGGCTACGGTGTTTCACCCCTCCACTTT	TRBV20-1	-	-	TRBJ1-6	14
CASSLTLSGEQYF	TGTGCCAGCAGCTTAACCCTAAGCGGCGAGCAGTACTTC	TRBV13	-	many	TRBJ2-7	13
CASSSPQGQGLSEQYF	TGCGCCAGCAGCTCCCCCCAAGGACAGGGGCTCAGCGAGCAGTACTTC	TRBV5-1	TRBD1	-	TRBJ2-7	16
CASSGETRNTEAFF	TGTGCCAGCAGCGGAGAGACAAGAAACACTGAAGCTTTCTTT	TRBV7-9	-	-	TRBJ1-1	14